Sequencing of this T cell receptor (beta chain) was carried out in a study of T cell responses to AZD1222 COVID-19 vaccine. V lost 0 bases and J lost 9, with 11 bases in between. This CDR3 has 13 amino acids. Germline lookup yields CDR1 SGHDN and CDR2 FVKESK. Sequencing was performed with immunoSEQ multiplex PCR; in TCRdb, only in-frame clones are kept and a portion is missing. This table holds more than 85,000 clones, roughly nine tenths found once. The source of this sequence is an adult in good health. The chain couples TRBV14 to TRBJ2-5; D is ambiguous. The sequencing used peripheral blood, collected on day 0 of AZD1222 vaccination. CDR3 bases: TGTGCCAGCAGCCAAGATTGGAATGGGGCCCAGTACTTC. It yields the protein CASSQDWNGAQYF.